Shown below are 2 T cell receptor beta chains from a single sample sequenced in a study of sequential checkpoint blockade in melanoma. Treatment denoted: randomized to nivolumab then ipilimumab (arm A) or the reverse (arm B). Sequenced by immunoSEQ multiplex PCR; TCRdb stores in-frame clones only, minus some. The repertoire holds 21,000 or so clones, 65% to 85% seen once, with around 9.1% in the top ten. The sample was CD8+ T cells sorted from blood (inferred from file names), taken from a patient given nivolumab and ipilimumab in sequence. Receptors originate from a human donor with melanoma.

V and J are TRBV7-6 and TRBJ1-6; weak D call: TRBD1 (6 bases). CDR1 and CDR2 (germline): SGHVS, FNYEAQ. There are 14 residues in the CDR3. Trimming took off 4 bases at V and 11 bases at J, with 15 bases between the two ends. In DNA form, the CDR3 reads TGTGCCAGCAGCTCCACCCACTCAGGGGCACCCCTCCACTTT. Translating gives CASSSTHSGAPLHF.

The chain employs TRBV6-6 and TRBJ2-7, with TRBD1 identical over 8 bases. This CDR3 is built from 16 residues. Germline CDR1 reads MNHNY; CDR2 reads SVGAGI (reference sequence). V dropped 6 bases and J dropped 0; count of bases not matched to a gene: 10. The CDR3 DNA is TGTGCCAGCAGCCGCAGGGGGCGCCTTGGCTCCTACGAGCAGTACTTC. It is translated as CASSRRGRLGSYEQYF.